This T cell receptor beta chain was profiled in a study of long-term antiretroviral therapy in people with HIV. Study-wide results and caveats: Absence of data on ART adherence, viral resistance or therapy changes was noted.

Every HIV-positive participant received treatment in the United States. Each sample contained roughly 0.85-10 million cryopreserved PBMC, thawed before DNA extraction. The CDR3 length is 15 residues. Running of the v3.0 immunoSEQ assay took place at survey level. For every sample, sequencing targeted about 35,000-50,000 T-cell genomes. Produced via immunoSEQ multiplex PCR; TCRdb's table is partial and in-frame only. The table lists 30,000 or so clones, about nine tenths of them singletons. Note on this clone: Its antigen is unidentified.

The chain has TRBV21-1 and TRBJ2-5; TRBD2 is taken as the D call from the table, unchecked against the DNA. TRBV21-1 is shown as a pseudogene. This clonotype originated in a man between 50 and 59 years old with HIV. The starting material was unsorted PBMCs, obtained about 5 years before starting antiretroviral therapy. Here the CDR3 reads CASSKASPEEETQYF. CDR3 sequence (DNA): TGTGCCAGCAGCAAAGCGAGTCCCGAGGAGGAGACCCAGTACTTC.